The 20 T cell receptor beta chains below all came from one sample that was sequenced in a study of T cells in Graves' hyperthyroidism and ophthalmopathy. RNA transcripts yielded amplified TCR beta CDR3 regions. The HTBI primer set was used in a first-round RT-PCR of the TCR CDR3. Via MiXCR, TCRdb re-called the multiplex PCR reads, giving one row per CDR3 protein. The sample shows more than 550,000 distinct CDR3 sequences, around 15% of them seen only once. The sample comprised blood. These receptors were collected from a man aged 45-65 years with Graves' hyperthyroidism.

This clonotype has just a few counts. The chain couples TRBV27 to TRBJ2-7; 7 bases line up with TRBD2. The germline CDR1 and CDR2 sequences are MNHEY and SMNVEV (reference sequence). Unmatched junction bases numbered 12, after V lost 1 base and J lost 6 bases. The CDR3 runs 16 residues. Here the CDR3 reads CASSLLAPPGGGEQYF. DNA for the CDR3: TGTGCCAGCAGTTTATTGGCCCCGCCGGGGGGTGGCGAGCAGTACTTC.

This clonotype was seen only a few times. This chain's CDR3 is CASSLLREAFF. CDR3 bases: TGTGCCAGCAGTTTATTGCGTGAAGCTTTCTTT. The rearrangement uses TRBV28 and TRBJ1-1; no reliable D call. This CDR3 has 11 residues. V was cut by 1 base and J by 7 bases, with 4 bases left in between. Germline assignment: CDR1 MDHEN and CDR2 SYDVKM.

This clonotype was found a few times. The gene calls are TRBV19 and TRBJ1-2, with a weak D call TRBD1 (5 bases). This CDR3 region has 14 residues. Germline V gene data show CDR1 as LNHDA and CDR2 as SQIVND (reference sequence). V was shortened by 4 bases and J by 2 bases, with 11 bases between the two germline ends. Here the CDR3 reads CASSTGPGNYGYTF. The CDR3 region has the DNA TGTGCCAGTAGTACAGGGCCGGGGAACTATGGCTACACCTTC.

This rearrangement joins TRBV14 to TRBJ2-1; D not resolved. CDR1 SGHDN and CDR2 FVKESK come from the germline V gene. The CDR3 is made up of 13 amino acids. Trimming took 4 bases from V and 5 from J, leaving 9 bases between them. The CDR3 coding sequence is TGTGCCAGCAGCCGAAACCGAAACAATGAGCAGTTCTTC. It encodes CASSRNRNNEQFF.

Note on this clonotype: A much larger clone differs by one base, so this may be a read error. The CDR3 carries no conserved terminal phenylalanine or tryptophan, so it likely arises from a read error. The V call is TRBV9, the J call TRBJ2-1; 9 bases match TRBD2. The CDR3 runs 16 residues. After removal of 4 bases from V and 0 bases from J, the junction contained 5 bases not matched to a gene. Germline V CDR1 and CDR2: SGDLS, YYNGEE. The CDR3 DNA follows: TGTGCCAGCAGCCCCAGTAGCGGGAGCTCCTACAATGAGCAGTTCTCC. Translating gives CASSPSSGSSYNEQFS.

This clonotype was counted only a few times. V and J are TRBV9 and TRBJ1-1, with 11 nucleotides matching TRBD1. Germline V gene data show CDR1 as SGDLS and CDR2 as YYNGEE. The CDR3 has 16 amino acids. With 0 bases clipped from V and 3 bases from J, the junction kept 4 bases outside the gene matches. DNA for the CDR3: TGTGCCAGCAGCGTAGCAGGGACAGGGGGGGACACTGAAGCTTTCTTT. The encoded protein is CASSVAGTGGDTEAFF.

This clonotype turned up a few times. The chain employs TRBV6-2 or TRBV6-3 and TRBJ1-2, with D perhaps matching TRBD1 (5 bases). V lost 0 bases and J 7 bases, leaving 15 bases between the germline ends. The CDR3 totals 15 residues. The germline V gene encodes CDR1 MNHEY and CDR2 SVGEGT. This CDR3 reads CASSYSAGTRRGYTF. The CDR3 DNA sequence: TGTGCCAGCAGTTACTCGGCAGGGACTAGGCGTGGCTACACCTTC.

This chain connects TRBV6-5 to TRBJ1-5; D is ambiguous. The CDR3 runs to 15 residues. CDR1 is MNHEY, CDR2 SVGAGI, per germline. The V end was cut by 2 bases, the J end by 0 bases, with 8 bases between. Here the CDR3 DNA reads TGTGCCAGCAGTTACCCTGGATTTAGCAATCAGCCCCAGCATTTT. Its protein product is CASSYPGFSNQPQHF.

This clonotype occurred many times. The CDR3 DNA follows: TGTGCCAGCAACGTACTAGAAACCTACGAGCAGTACTTC. Residues: CASNVLETYEQYF. V and J are TRBV6-2 or TRBV6-3 and TRBJ2-7, with D possibly being TRBD2 (5 bases). Trimming removed 7 bases from V and 2 bases from J, with 12 bases in between. Germline loops: CDR1 MNHEY, CDR2 SVGEGT. The CDR3 sequence is 13 residues long.

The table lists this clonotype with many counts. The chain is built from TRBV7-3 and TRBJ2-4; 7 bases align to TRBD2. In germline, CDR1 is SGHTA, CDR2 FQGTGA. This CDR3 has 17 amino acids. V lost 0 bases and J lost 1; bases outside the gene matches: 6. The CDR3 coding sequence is TGTGCCAGCAGCTTAACGGGGGGGGAGGGGGCCAAAAACATTCAGTACTTC. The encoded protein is CASSLTGGEGAKNIQYF.

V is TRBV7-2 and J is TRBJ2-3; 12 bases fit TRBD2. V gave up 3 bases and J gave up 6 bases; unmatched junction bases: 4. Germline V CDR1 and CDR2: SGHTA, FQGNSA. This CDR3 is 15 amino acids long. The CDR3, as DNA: TGTGCCAGCAGCTTGACTAGCGGGAGTCGGGATACGCAGTATTTT. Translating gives CASSLTSGSRDTQYF.

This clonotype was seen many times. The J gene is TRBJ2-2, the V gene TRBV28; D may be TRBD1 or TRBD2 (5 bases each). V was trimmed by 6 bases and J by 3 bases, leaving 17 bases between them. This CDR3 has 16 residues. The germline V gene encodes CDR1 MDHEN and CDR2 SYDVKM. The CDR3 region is CASRDMWQGDTGELFF. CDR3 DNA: TGTGCCAGCAGGGATATGTGGCAGGGAGACACCGGGGAGCTGTTTTTT.

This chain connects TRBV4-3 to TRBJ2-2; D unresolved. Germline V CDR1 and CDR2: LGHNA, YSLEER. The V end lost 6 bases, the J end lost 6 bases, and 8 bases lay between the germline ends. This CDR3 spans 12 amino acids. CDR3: CASSRHSGELFF. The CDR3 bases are TGCGCCAGCAGTCGACATTCCGGGGAGCTGTTTTTT.

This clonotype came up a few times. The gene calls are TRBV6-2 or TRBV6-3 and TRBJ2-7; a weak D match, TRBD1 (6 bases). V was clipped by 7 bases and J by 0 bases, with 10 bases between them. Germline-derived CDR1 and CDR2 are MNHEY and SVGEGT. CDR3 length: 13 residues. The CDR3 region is CASTEQGSYEQYF. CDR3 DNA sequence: TGTGCCAGCACCGAACAGGGCTCCTACGAGCAGTACTTC.

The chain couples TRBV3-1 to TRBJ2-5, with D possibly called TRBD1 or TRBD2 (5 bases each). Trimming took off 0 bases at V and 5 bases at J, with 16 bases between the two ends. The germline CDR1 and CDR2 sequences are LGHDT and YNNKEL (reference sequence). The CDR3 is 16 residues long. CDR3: CASSQEKWQGDETQYF. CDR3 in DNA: TGTGCCAGCAGCCAAGAAAAGTGGCAGGGAGACGAGACCCAGTACTTC.

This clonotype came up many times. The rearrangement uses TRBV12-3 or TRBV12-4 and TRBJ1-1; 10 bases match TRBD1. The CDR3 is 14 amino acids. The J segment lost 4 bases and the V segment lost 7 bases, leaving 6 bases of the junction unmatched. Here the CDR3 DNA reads TGTGCCAGCACCTTGACAGGGGGCGTCACTGAAGCTTTCTTT. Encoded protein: CASTLTGGVTEAFF.

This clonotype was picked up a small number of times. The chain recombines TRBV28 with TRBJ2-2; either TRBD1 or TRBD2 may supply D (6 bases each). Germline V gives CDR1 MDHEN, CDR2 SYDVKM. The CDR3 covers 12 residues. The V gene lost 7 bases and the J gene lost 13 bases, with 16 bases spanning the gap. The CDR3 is CASTKQGGLLFF. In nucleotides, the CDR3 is TGTGCCAGCACAAAACAGGGAGGTTTGCTGTTTTTT.

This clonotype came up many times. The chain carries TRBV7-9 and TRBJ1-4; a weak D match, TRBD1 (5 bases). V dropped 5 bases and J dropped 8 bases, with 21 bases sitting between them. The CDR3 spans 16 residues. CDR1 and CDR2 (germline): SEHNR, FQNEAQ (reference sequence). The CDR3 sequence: CASSPPLWGLREKLFF. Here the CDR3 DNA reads TGTGCCAGCAGCCCACCTCTTTGGGGACTGCGGGAAAAACTGTTTTTT.

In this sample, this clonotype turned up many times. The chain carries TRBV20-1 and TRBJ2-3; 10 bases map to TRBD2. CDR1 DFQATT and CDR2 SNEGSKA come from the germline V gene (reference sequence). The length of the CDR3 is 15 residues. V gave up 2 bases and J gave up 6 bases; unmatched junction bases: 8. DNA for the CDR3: TGCAGTGCTAGATCTAGCGGGAGCCCAAGGGATACGCAGTATTTT. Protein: CSARSSGSPRDTQYF.

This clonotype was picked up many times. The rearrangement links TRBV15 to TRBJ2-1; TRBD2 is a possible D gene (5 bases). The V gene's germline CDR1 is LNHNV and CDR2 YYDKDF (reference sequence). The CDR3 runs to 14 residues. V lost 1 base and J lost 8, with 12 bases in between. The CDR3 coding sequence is TGTGCCACCAGCAGAGGGCTAGCTTCTGATGAGCAGTTCTTC. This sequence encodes CATSRGLASDEQFF.